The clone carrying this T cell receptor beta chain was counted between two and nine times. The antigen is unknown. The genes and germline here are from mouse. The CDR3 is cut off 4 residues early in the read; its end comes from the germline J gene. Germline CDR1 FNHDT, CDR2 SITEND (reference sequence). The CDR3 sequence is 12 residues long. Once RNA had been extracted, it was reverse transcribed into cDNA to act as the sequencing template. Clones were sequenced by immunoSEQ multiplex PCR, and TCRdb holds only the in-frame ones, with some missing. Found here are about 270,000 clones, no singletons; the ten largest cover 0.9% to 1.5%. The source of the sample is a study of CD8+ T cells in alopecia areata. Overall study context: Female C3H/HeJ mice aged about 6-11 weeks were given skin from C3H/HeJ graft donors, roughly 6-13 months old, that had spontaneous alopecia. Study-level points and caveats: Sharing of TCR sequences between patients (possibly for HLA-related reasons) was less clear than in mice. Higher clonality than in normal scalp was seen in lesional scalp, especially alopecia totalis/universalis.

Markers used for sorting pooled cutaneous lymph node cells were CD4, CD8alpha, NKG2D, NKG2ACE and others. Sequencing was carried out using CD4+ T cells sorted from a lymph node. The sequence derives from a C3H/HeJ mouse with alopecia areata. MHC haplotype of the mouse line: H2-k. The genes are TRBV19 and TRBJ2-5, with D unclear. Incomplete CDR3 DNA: TGTGCCAGCAGTACAGGTTTTGAC. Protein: CASSTGFD. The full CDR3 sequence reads CASSTGFDTQYF.